This T cell receptor beta chain is drawn from a study of OX40 agonist ivuxolimab in advanced cancers. Across the study: From roughly 23 to 90 years was the age range, with a mean of 60 years, and about 83% were male. Study-level points and caveats: In the 0.1 to 3.0 mg/kg range, CD4+ and CD8+ blood T cells had expanded clonally by week 6.

Using immunoSEQ multiplex PCR, the repertoire was profiled, and TCRdb retains in-frame clones only, with some absent. The sample holds 70,000 to 80,000 clones, around nine tenths seen once. Any history of autoimmune disease or systemic immunosuppression disqualified patients. Cycle 7 day 1, cycle 4 day 1, and baseline were the timepoints at which blood was sampled. Comments on this clone: What it recognizes is unknown.

From germline, CDR1 is SQVTM and CDR2 ANQGSEA. The ends were cut back, 7 bases at V and 8 bases at J, with 12 bases in the middle. The CDR3 covers 11 residues. The specimen was CD4+ or CD8+ T cells sorted from blood, collected in a trial of the OX40 agonist ivuxolimab. This sequence was found in an adult with an advanced solid tumor such as melanoma, head and neck, liver or kidney cancer. The chain carries TRBV29-1 and TRBJ2-1; possibly TRBD1 or TRBD2 for D (5 bases each). The CDR3 loop reads CSERGNDEQFF. CDR3 bases: TGCAGCGAGAGGGGAAACGATGAGCAGTTCTTC.